This TCR beta chain was identified in a study of blood T cell repertoires in COVID-19. Study information: The study drew acute and convalescent COVID-19 samples from the United States, Italy and Spain. T cells, B-cell-depleted T cells, or PBMCs provided the cDNA or gDNA that served as material.

Per the study methods: It was from reference gene primer amplification that nucleated cell counts were estimated. The table came from immunoSEQ multiplex PCR; TCRdb's copy has only in-frame clones and leaves some out. The DNA was the basis for D and trimming; V, J and clone size are from that table. The data hold about 60,000 clones, with around nine tenths observed a single time. Material for sequencing was peripheral blood. The TCR comes from a man aged 65 to 79 with acute or convalescent COVID-19.

Here the CDR3 reads CASSLGYRGNEKLFF. CDR3 DNA sequence: TGTGCCAGCAGCTTAGGGTACAGGGGTAATGAAAAACTGTTTTTT. V usage is TRBV7-2 and J usage is TRBJ1-4; 7 bases fit TRBD1. Germline V gene sequence: CDR1 SGHTA, CDR2 FQGNSA. The V segment lost 1 base and the J segment 4 bases; nucleotides outside the gene matches: 3. The CDR3 contains 15 residues.